These 7 T cell receptor beta chains originate from one sample sequenced in a study of blood T cells in healthy people across ages. With a J-beta primer mix and a sample-barcoded 5' primer, a second PCR ran roughly 6 to 11 cycles. Using its own MiXCR run on the 5' RACE reads, TCRdb lists one record per CDR3 protein. The sample has roughly 1,800,000 distinct CDR3 sequences, roughly 50% seen once; the top ten hold more than 2%. Sequencing was done on a sample of blood. All receptors derive from a middle-aged woman in good health.

This rearrangement joins TRBV7-2 to TRBJ2-1; D remains unclear. The DNA matches TRBJ2-7 better at its end, which makes the J call doubtful. The CDR3 contains 14 residues. From germline, CDR1 is SGHTA and CDR2 FQGNSA. In nucleotides, the CDR3 is TGTGCCAGCAGCTTCTTCGGCTCCTACAATGAGCAGTACTTC. Residues: CASSFFGSYNEQYF.

J is TRBJ2-3 and V is TRBV3-1, with 7 nucleotides matching TRBD2. The CDR3 covers 16 residues. V was clipped by 0 bases and J by 4 bases; unmatched bases: 7. Per the germline V gene, CDR1 is LGHDT and CDR2 is YNNKEL (reference sequence). The CDR3 DNA reads TGTGCCAGCAGCCAAGATCCGAGACTAGCTGCAGATACGCAGTATTTT. Its translation is CASSQDPRLAADTQYF.

A few counts support this clonotype. Given a much more abundant clone one base away, this may be a read error. This rearrangement joins TRBV25-1 to TRBJ2-5, with D unclear. Germline CDR1 MGHDK, CDR2 SYGVNS. The CDR3 is made up of 13 amino acids. Trimming pared 8 bases from V and 11 bases from J, leaving 21 bases between. The CDR3 nucleotides are TGTGCCAGCGGGCTCGAGGCCAACAATGAGCAGTACTTC. It specifies CASGLEANNEQYF.

This clonotype was counted between two and nine times. The chain carries TRBV10-3 and TRBJ2-7; D is unresolved. The CDR3 length is 12 residues. Germline loops: CDR1 ENHRY, CDR2 SYGVKD. V was pared by 3 bases and J by 3 bases, with 6 bases between. CDR3 coding DNA: TGTGCCATCAGTGACCCTAACTACGAGCAGTACTTC. It codes for CAISDPNYEQYF.

This chain uses TRBV28 with TRBJ2-3, with a weak D call TRBD2 (5 bases). Between the trimmed V and J ends, which lost 4 bases and 5 bases, there was a span of 25 bases. Germline CDR1 is MDHEN and CDR2 is SYDVKM. The CDR3 spans 18 residues. The CDR3 reads CASSSFGRVVDGLDTQYF. CDR3 sequence (DNA): TGTGCCAGCAGTTCGTTCGGGCGGGTGGTAGACGGTTTAGATACGCAGTATTTT.

This chain links TRBV12-3 or TRBV12-4 with TRBJ2-5; 9 bases match TRBD2. The DNA end lines up better with TRBJ2-7; the J call may be wrong. The CDR3 consists of 14 residues. DNA for the CDR3: TGTGCCAGCAGGGCCAGCGGGGGGTTCTACGAGCAGTACTTC. Translated, it gives CASRASGGFYEQYF.

The chain couples TRBV3-1 to TRBJ1-5; possibly TRBD1 for D (5 bases). The CDR3 totals 14 residues. V lost 2 bases and J lost 3, with 8 bases in between. Germline CDR1 is LGHDT and CDR2 is YNNKEL (reference sequence). The CDR3 spells CASSQWGDNQPQHF. The CDR3 nucleotides are TGTGCCAGCAGCCAATGGGGCGACAATCAGCCCCAGCATTTT.